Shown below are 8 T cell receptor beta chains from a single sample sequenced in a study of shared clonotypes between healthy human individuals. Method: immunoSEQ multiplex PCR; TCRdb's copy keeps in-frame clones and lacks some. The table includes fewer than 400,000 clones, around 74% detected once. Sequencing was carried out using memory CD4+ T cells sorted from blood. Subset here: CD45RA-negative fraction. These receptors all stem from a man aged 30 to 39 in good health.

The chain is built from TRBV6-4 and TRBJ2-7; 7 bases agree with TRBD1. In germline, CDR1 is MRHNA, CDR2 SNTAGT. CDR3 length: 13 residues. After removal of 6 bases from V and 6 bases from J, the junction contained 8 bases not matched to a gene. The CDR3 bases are TGTGCCAGCAGCGTCACAGGGGCCGGCGAGCAGTACTTC. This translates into CASSVTGAGEQYF.

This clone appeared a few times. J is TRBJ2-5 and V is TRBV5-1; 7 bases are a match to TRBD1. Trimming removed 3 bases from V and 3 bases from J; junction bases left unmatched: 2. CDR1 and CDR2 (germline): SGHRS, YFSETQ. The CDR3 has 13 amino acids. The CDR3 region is CASSSGTEETQYF. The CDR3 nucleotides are TGCGCCAGCAGCTCGGGGACAGAAGAGACCCAGTACTTC.

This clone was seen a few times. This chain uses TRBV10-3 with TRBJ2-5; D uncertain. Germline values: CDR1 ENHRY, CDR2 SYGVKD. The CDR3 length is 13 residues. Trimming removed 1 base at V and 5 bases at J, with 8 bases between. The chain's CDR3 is CAISEYREETQYF. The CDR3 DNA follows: TGTGCCATCAGTGAGTATCGCGAGGAGACCCAGTACTTC.

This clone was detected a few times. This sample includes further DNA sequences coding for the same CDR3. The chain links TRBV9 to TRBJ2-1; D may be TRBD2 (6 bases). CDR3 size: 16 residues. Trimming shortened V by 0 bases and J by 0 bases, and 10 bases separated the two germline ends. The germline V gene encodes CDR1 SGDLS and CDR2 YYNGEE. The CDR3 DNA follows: TGTGCCAGCAGCGTAGGGGGCGGGACCTCCTACAATGAGCAGTTCTTC. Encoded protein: CASSVGGGTSYNEQFF.

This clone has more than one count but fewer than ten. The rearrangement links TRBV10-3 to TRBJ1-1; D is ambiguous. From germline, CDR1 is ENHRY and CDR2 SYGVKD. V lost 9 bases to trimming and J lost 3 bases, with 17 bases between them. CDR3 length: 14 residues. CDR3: CAIAHPPRDTEAFF. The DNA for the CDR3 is TGTGCCATTGCCCACCCCCCTAGAGACACTGAAGCTTTCTTT.

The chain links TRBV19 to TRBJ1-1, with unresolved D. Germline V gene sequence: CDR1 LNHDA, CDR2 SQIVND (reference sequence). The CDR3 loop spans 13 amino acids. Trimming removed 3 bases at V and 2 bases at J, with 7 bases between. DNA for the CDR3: TGTGCCAGTAGTATTAAGACCAACACTGAAGCTTTCTTT. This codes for CASSIKTNTEAFF. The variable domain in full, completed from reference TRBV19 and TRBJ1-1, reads DGGITQSPKYLFRKEGQNVTLSCEQNLNHDAMYWYRQDPGQGLRLIYYSQIVNDFQKGDIAEGYSVSREKKESFPLTVTSAQKNPTAFYLCASSIKTNTEAFFGQGTRLTVV.

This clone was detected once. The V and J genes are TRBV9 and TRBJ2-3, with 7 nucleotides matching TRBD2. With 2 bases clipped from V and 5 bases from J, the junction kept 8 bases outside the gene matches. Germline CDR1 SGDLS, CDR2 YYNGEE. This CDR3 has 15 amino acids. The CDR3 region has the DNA TGTGCCAGCAGCGTGAGCGGGACGTGGATAGATACGCAGTATTTT. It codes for CASSVSGTWIDTQYF.

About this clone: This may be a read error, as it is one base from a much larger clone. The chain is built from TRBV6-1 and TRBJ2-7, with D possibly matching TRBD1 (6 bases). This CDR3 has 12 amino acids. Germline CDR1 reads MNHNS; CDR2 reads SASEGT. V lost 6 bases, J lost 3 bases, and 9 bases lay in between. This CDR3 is CASSSTGYEQYF. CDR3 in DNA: TGTGCCAGCAGCTCGACAGGCTACGAGCAGTACTTC.